The TCR beta chain under discussion was sequenced for a study of blood T cell repertoires in COVID-19. Study-wide background: Collection of acute and convalescent COVID-19 samples took place in the United States, Italy and Spain. Nucleic acid was either cDNA or gDNA, and it came from T cells, B-cell-depleted T cells, or PBMCs.

While infection was still active, Seattle patients were enrolled and then followed longitudinally. Trimming stripped 3 bases from V and 0 bases from J, with 12 bases between. Germline assignment: CDR1 DFQATT and CDR2 SNEGSKA (reference sequence). The CDR3 runs to 15 residues. Source study methods: Amplified reference gene primers provided the basis for estimating nucleated cell counts. Repertoires were generated with immunoSEQ multiplex PCR, while TCRdb's copy carries only in-frame clones and drops some. Clonal size and the V and J genes are those of that table, whereas D and trimming came from the DNA. Here the sample spans 150,000 to 200,000 clones, roughly 80% being singletons.

The chain employs TRBV20-1 and TRBJ1-5, with D possibly being TRBD1 (5 bases). The sequencing input was peripheral blood. This clonotype was sampled from an elderly woman with COVID-19, enrolled during active disease. DNA of the CDR3: TGCAGTGCTAGTCGGGGCGGGGATAGCAATCAGCCCCAGCATTTT. Amino acids: CSASRGGDSNQPQHF.